Following are 21 T cell receptor beta chains from one sample sequenced in a study of blood T cell repertoires in COVID-19. Repertoires were generated with immunoSEQ multiplex PCR, while TCRdb's copy carries only in-frame clones and drops some. The sample yields hundreds of thousands of clones, around 89% seen once. The sequencing sample was made of PBMCs or T cells enriched from blood (not recorded which). Receptors originate from a woman between 18 and 30 years old who had recovered from COVID-19.

This clone was counted a few times. V and J are TRBV11-2 and TRBJ1-2; D is perhaps TRBD1 (5 bases). Germline V gene data show CDR1 as SGHAT and CDR2 as FQNNGV. V lost 1 base and J lost 6, with 12 bases in between. The CDR3 sequence is 14 residues long. CDR3 nucleotides: TGTGCCAGCAGCTTAGGTGTAGGGGATAATGGCTACACCTTC. It yields the protein CASSLGVGDNGYTF.

The chain employs TRBV14 and TRBJ2-3; possibly TRBD2 for D (5 bases). CDR3 size: 14 residues. Germline values: CDR1 SGHDN, CDR2 FVKESK. Trimming cost V 1 base and J 7 bases, with 12 bases left between them. CDR3 protein: CASSQVRGRNTQYF. DNA of the CDR3: TGTGCCAGCAGCCAAGTCCGGGGAAGGAATACGCAGTATTTT.

CDR3 amino acids: CASSQESGTGTRMQDEQFF. The CDR3 DNA reads TGCGCCAGCAGCCAAGAATCGGGGACAGGGACAAGGATGCAGGATGAGCAGTTCTTC. V usage is TRBV4-1 and J usage is TRBJ2-1; 9 bases match TRBD1. Looked up from germline, CDR1 is MGHRA and CDR2 is YSYEKL. The CDR3 loop spans 19 amino acids. After removal of 0 bases from V and 8 bases from J, the junction contained 17 bases not matched to a gene.

V and J are TRBV24-1 and TRBJ1-2; 10 bases line up with TRBD1. From germline, CDR1 is KGHDR and CDR2 SFDVKD. This CDR3 has 14 residues. J was trimmed by 8 bases and V by 2 bases; bases with no gene match: 4. The CDR3 is CATSDSGQGKGYTF. CDR3 sequence (DNA): TGTGCCACCAGTGATTCGGGACAGGGGAAGGGCTACACCTTC.

V gene TRBV7-9 combines with J gene TRBJ2-5, with a possible D match to TRBD1 (7 bases). The CDR3 is made up of 16 amino acids. The V end lost 5 bases, the J end lost 0 bases, and 16 bases lay between the germline ends. Germline V gene lookup returns CDR1 SEHNR and CDR2 FQNEAQ (reference sequence). DNA of the CDR3: TGTGCCAGCAGCCAGGGGGGCCCATCCAACCAAGAGACCCAGTACTTC. As protein: CASSQGGPSNQETQYF.

The chain has TRBV24-1 and TRBJ1-2, with 7 bases identical to TRBD1. This CDR3 has 16 residues. The V and J ends lost 3 bases and 2 bases, in that order; junction bases with no gene match: 8. Germline CDR1 is KGHDR and CDR2 is SFDVKD. CDR3 sequence: CATSDATGAKNYGYTF. The CDR3 DNA follows: TGTGCCACCAGTGATGCCACAGGGGCTAAGAACTATGGCTACACCTTC.

V usage is TRBV11-2 and J usage is TRBJ2-2; D remains ambiguous. With 1 base removed from V and 4 bases from J, the gap between germline ends came to 4 bases. The germline V gene encodes CDR1 SGHAT and CDR2 FQNNGV. The CDR3 has 13 residues. In nucleotides, the CDR3 is TGTGCCAGCAGCTTAGGGCCCACCGGGGAGCTGTTTTTT. Residues: CASSLGPTGELFF.

With respect to this clone: The sample has other DNA sequences that encode this CDR3 too. This sequence joins TRBV18 and TRBJ1-6; D unresolved. Germline V gives CDR1 KGHSH, CDR2 LQKENI. The CDR3 contains 15 residues. Deletions cut 2 bases from V and 7 bases from J, with 12 bases between. This CDR3 reads CASSPSGGGNSPLHF. The CDR3 DNA reads as TGTGCCAGCTCACCATCGGGCGGAGGGAATTCACCCCTCCACTTT.

The chain carries TRBV5-4 and TRBJ1-1; 7 bases line up with TRBD1. The CDR3 extends over 13 amino acids. Germline CDR1 reads SGHNT; CDR2 reads YYREEE (reference sequence). V gave up 6 bases and J gave up 4 bases; unmatched junction bases: 6. The chain's CDR3 is CASIMTGSTEAFF. Written as DNA, the CDR3 is TGTGCCAGCATCATGACAGGGTCCACTGAAGCTTTCTTT.

The chain carries TRBV5-4 and TRBJ1-6; D uncertain. Trimming took off 1 base at V and 8 bases at J, with 16 bases between the two ends. Germline CDR1 and CDR2: SGHNT and YYREEE (reference sequence). This CDR3 has 16 amino acids. The CDR3 DNA follows: TGTGCCAGCAGCTTGCGGGGTCGGGGTTGGGATTCACCCCTCCACTTT. Protein sequence: CASSLRGRGWDSPLHF.

This sequence joins TRBV15 and TRBJ1-2; 8 bases line up with TRBD1. The V gene's germline CDR1 is LNHNV and CDR2 YYDKDF (reference sequence). V shed 0 bases and J 5 bases; nucleotides not matched to a gene: 8. This CDR3 has 16 amino acids. DNA of the CDR3: TGTGCCACCAGCAGAGATCGATGGGGACAGGAGTATGGCTACACCTTC. Amino acids: CATSRDRWGQEYGYTF.

The genes are TRBV5-1 and TRBJ2-7, with D tentatively TRBD1 (6 bases). This CDR3 is built from 16 residues. CDR1 is SGHRS, CDR2 YFSETQ, per germline. The ends were cut back, 4 bases at V and 3 bases at J, with 20 bases in the middle. The CDR3, as DNA: TGCGCCAGCAGCCCAAGTCCCGGGACATCGAACTACGAGCAGTACTTC. Translating it yields CASSPSPGTSNYEQYF. Drawing the rest from reference TRBV5-1 and TRBJ2-7, the complete variable domain is KAGVTQTPRYLIKTRGQQVTLSCSPISGHRSVSWYQQTPGQGLQFLFEYFSETQRNKGNFPGRFSGRQFSNSRSEMNVSTLELGDSALYLCASSPSPGTSNYEQYFGPGTRLTVT.

The V call is TRBV25-1, the J call TRBJ2-5, with 9 bases lining up with TRBD1. Losses at the gene ends were 9 bases for V and 7 bases for J; bases not matched to a gene: 9. CDR3 length equals 13 residues. Germline-derived CDR1 and CDR2 are MGHDK and SYGVNS. The CDR3 protein is CASDRQGVGTQYF. The CDR3 DNA sequence: TGTGCCAGTGATAGACAGGGGGTTGGGACCCAGTACTTC.

The chain recombines TRBV11-1 with TRBJ2-2, with 7 bases that match TRBD1. Looked up from germline, CDR1 is SGHAT and CDR2 is FQDESV (reference sequence). J gave up 4 bases and V 1 base, and 3 bases lay outside the gene matches. This CDR3 comprises 15 residues. CDR3 region: CASSLEGAFTGELFF. Written as DNA, the CDR3 is TGTGCCAGCAGCTTAGAGGGGGCCTTCACCGGGGAGCTGTTTTTT.

This chain links TRBV5-4 with TRBJ2-1; TRBD2 matches at 9 bases. The V gene's germline CDR1 is SGHNT and CDR2 YYREEE (reference sequence). This CDR3 comprises 15 residues. V gave up 3 bases and J gave up 4 bases; unmatched junction bases: 5. CDR3 in amino acids: CASSSGGGEYNEQFF. The DNA of the CDR3 is TGTGCCAGCAGCTCAGGCGGGGGGGAGTACAATGAGCAGTTCTTC.

This clone was recorded only once. The gene calls are TRBV29-1 and TRBJ2-3; 12 bases agree with TRBD2. Germline values: CDR1 SQVTM, CDR2 ANQGSEA. V was clipped by 7 bases and J by 2 bases; unmatched bases: 4. This CDR3 region has 14 residues. The CDR3 DNA reads TGCAGCGGAGCTAGCGGGGGGGACACAGATACGCAGTATTTT. This codes for CSGASGGDTDTQYF.

The chain combines TRBV2 with TRBJ2-1; 7 bases align to TRBD1. The junction had 13 bases not matched to a gene; V was cut back by 9 bases and J by 8 bases. Germline CDR1 SNHLY, CDR2 FYNNEI. This CDR3 region has 14 residues. CDR3 amino acids: CARTTGIYEYEQFF. CDR3 coding DNA: TGTGCCAGGACGACAGGGATTTACGAGTATGAGCAGTTCTTC.

The chain employs TRBV5-1 and TRBJ1-6, with D unclear. This CDR3 is 15 amino acids long. Germline assignment: CDR1 SGHRS and CDR2 YFSETQ. Trimming cost V 0 bases and J 4 bases, with 8 bases left between them. The DNA of the CDR3 is TGCGCCAGCAGCTTGGGCAGACAATATAATTCACCCCTCCACTTT. Encoded protein: CASSLGRQYNSPLHF.

Turning to this clone: This CDR3 is also generated by other DNA sequences in the sample. This chain connects TRBV5-1 to TRBJ2-1; 8 bases are shared with TRBD2. There are 14 residues in the CDR3. The J segment lost 7 bases and the V segment lost 4 bases, leaving 7 bases of the junction unmatched. Germline lookup yields CDR1 SGHRS and CDR2 YFSETQ. CDR3 sequence (DNA): TGCGCCAGCAGCCTTTCGGGGGGGCAGAATGAGCAGTTCTTC. Translated: CASSLSGGQNEQFF. Using reference TRBV5-1 and TRBJ2-1 for the parts outside the CDR3, the full variable domain is KAGVTQTPRYLIKTRGQQVTLSCSPISGHRSVSWYQQTPGQGLQFLFEYFSETQRNKGNFPGRFSGRQFSNSRSEMNVSTLELGDSALYLCASSLSGGQNEQFFGPGTRLTVL.

This chain connects TRBV27 to TRBJ1-5, with TRBD1 as a possible D gene (6 bases). This CDR3 comprises 14 residues. Trimming removed 2 bases from V and 6 bases from J, with 11 bases in between. Germline values: CDR1 MNHEY, CDR2 SMNVEV (reference sequence). The chain's CDR3 is CASSLRGEGQPQHF. In DNA, the CDR3 is TGTGCCAGCAGTTTAAGGGGGGAGGGTCAGCCCCAGCATTTT.

The chain is built from TRBV2 and TRBJ1-1; D unresolved. This CDR3 spans 14 amino acids. Trimming removed 6 bases from V and 2 bases from J, with 13 bases in between. Germline CDR1 and CDR2: SNHLY and FYNNEI. The DNA for the CDR3 is TGTGCCAGCAGCGGTGGGAGGCGTAACACTGAAGCTTTCTTT. This codes for CASSGGRRNTEAFF.